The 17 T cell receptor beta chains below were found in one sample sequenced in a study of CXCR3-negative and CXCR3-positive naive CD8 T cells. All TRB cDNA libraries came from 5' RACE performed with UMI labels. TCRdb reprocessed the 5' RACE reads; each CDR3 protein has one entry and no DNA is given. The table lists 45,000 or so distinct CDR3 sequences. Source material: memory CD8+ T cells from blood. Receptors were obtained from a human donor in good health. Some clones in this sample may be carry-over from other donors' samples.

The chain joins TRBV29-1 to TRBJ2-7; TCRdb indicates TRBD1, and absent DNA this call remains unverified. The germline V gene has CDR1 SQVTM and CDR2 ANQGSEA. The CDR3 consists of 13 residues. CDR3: CSVNPGQGNEQYF.

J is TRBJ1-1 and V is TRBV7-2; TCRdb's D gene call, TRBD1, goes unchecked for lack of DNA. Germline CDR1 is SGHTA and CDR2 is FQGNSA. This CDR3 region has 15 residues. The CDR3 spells CASSLAGGMNTEAFF.

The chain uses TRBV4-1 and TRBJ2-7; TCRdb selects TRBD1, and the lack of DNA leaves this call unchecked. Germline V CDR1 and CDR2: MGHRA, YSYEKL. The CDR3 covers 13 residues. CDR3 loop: CASSRGTAYEQYF.

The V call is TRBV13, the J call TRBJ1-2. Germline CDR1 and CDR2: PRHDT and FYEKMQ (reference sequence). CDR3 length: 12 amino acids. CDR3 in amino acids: CASSPQPYPTIF.

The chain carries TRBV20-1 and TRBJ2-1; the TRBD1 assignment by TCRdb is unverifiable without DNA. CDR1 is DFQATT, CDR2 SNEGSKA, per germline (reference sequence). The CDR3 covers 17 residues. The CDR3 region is CSAREVGGGRGNNEQFF.

The CDR3 spells CSVVQGGGPYEQYF. The V gene is TRBV29-1, the J gene TRBJ2-7; TCRdb gives TRBD1 as the D gene, but with no DNA this cannot be confirmed. The CDR3 consists of 14 residues. Germline CDR1 and CDR2: SQVTM and ANQGSEA.

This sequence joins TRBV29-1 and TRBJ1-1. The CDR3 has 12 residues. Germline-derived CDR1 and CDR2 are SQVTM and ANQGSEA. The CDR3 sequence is CSVSPANTEAFF.

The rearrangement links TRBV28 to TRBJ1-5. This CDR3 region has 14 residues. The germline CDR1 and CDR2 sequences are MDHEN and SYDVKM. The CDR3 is CASTSDGFGQPQHF.

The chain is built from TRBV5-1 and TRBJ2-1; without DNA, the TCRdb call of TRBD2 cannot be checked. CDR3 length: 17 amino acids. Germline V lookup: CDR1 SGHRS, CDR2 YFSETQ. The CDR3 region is CASSLEMGLTSYNEQFF.

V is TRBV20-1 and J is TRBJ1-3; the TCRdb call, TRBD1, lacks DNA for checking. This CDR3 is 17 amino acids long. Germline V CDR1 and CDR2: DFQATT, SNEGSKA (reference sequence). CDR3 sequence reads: CSARDPLSDLYGNTIYF.

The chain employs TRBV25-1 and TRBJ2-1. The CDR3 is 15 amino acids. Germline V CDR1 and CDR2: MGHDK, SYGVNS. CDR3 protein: CASSEFGSRYNEQFF. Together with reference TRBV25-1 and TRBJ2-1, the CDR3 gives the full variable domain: EADIYQTPRYLVIGTGKKITLECSQTMGHDKMYWYQQDPGMELHLIHYSYGVNSTEKGDLSSESTVSRIRTEHFPLTLESARPSHTSQYLCASSEFGSRYNEQFFGPGTRLTVL.

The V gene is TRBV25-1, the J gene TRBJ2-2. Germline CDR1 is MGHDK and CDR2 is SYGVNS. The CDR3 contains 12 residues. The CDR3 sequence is CASTTNTGELFF.

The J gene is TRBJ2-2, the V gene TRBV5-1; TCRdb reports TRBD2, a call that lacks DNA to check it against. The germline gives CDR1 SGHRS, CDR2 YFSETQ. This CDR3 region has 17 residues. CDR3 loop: CASEQGLAGVNTGELFF.

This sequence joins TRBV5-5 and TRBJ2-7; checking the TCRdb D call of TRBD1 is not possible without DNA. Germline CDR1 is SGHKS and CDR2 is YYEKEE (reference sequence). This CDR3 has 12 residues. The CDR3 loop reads CASSHRGDEQYF.

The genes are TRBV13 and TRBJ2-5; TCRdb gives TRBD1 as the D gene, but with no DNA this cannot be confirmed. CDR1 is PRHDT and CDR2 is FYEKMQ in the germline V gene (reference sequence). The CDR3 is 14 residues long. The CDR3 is CASSLWDSQETQYF.

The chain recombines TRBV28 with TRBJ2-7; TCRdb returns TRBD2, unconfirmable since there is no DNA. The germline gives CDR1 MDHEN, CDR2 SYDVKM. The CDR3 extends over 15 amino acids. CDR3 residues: CASSFQLAGSYEQYF. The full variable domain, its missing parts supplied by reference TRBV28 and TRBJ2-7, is DVKVTQSSRYLVKRTGEKVFLECVQDMDHENMFWYRQDPGLGLRLIYFSYDVKMKEKGDIPEGYSVSREKKERFSLILESASTNQTSMYLCASSFQLAGSYEQYFGPGTRLTVT.

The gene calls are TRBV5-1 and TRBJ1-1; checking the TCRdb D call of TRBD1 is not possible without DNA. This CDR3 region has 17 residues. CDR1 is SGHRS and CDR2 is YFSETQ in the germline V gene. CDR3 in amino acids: CASSFPGQGARGTEAFF.